This record concerns one TCR beta chain sequence. The target of this receptor is not known. No base quality information exists; no much larger clone differs at one position. The data were obtained in a study of cytomegalovirus exposure and HLA in healthy donors (dated by TCRdb to the late 2010s). As for the study more broadly: In an earlier analysis of roughly 500 of the donors, roughly 300 Gb of sequence data and 90 million to 130 million unique TCR beta sequences from some 170 million T cells were reported. Roughly 300 gigabases of sequencing data and 70 million to 100 million unique TCR sequences were included in an early release covering several hundred HLA-typed donors. Of the roughly 400 genotyped donors, 75% to 85% were placed in the genetic ancestry cluster associated with self-reported Caucasian donors. The study aimed to test whether cataloging public T cell receptors could reveal signatures of past pathogen exposure. The study used immunosequencing to profile the T cell repertoires of approximately 640 subjects and linked those repertoires to cytomegalovirus serostatus. In addition to the first cohort of 650 to 800 subjects, a separate validation cohort of approximately 130 different subjects was used. To predict cytomegalovirus infection status, the study combined high-throughput TCR immunosequencing, statistical association of individual TCRs with disease status, and machine learning. A later analysis re-analyzed previously published TCR beta repertoires from 550 to 700 donors and added high-resolution HLA genotyping to study TCR occurrence patterns. The later analysis used no new phenotypic data to find candidate immune exposures, relying instead on TCR beta sequences and their occurrence across donors. To decide whether each TCR beta V gene segment behaved as functional or pseudogenic, an earlier analysis of approximately 600 of the donors relied on high-throughput TCR beta sequencing. Donor age, sex, ethnicity and CMV serostatus were compiled alongside the repertoire data. In a later genetic analysis, genome-wide SNP genotypes for about 60% of the 666 donors were used, and that subset was treated as a discovery cohort. Every repertoire in the discovery cohort had been generated on one and the same sequencing platform. HLA typing covered class I and class II loci at four-digit resolution. The number of typed donors differed by locus: roughly 629-630 for A, B, C, DRB1 and DQB1; 500 to 550 for DQA1; around 580 for DPA1; and approximately 450 for DPB1. Four or five DR-DQ haplotypes were handled as single units for association and clustering, since linkage in the cohort was strong. Among some 400 genotyped donors of the cohort, an average of roughly 230,000 unique TCR beta nucleotide sequences was sequenced per donor, of which about 18% were non-productive. On the study overall, not on this receptor specifically: A further reported finding was that TCR beta sequences accurately predicted the HLA-A and HLA-B alleles for most subjects in the first cohort. A later analysis associated 16,951 TCR beta sequences with specific HLA alleles at a false discovery rate of 0.05. In a later genetic analysis, a missense DCLRE1C variant was associated with V-gene and J-gene trimming of TCR beta chains, and the association was replicated in an independent cohort. In both the original and validation cohorts, the classifier was reported to diagnose cytomegalovirus status with high specificity and sensitivity. In a later analysis, the rate of TCR association differed among HLA loci, with DRB1 alleles having the most associated TCRs and HLA-C alleles having the fewest. The cohort was sequenced for TCR beta chains only, and without alpha or paired-chain data the features that could be detected were limited. Because some donors lacked HLA typing at each locus, the association tests relied only on the typed subset. Because counts were too low, more than 15 rarely observed V segments, including chromosome 9 orphons, were excluded from the earlier analysis of roughly 580 of the donors. In a later analysis, HLA-associated TCR beta chains showed more clonal expansion and lower generation probabilities than non-associated chains that were equally common. Strong co-occurrence of HLA alleles, especially DR and DQ, made assigning TCR associations to individual alleles difficult. The only immune exposure information available for the cohort was CMV serostatus. The study gave a list of about 170 TCR beta chains associated with cytomegalovirus. While some public TCRs were present in many individuals, most TCR sequences turned up only very rarely across donors. Linkage disequilibrium might explain the correlated functional status among segregating V segments, but an unknown experimental factor could not be excluded. An earlier analysis of approximately 530 of the donors showed that most TCR beta V segments appeared in productive rearrangements either about 87% or about 30% of the time, which broadly matched IMGT annotations. The authors suggested that the approach could potentially be generalized to other disease states and immunological phenotypes. A cluster of highly shared sequence variants was judged likely to represent a technical artifact of the sequencing pipeline. In a later analysis, most CMV-associated TCR beta chains were found to appear HLA-restricted, with HLA associations seemingly driven largely by CMV exposure. A few of the identified cytomegalovirus-associated TCR beta chains were confirmed in vitro to be specific for cytomegalovirus antigens. A later genetic analysis reported fewer N-insertions in productive TCRs among donors in an Asian-associated ancestry cluster than the approximately 700-donor mean. Sequencing depth was assumed to be roughly uniform across donors in the presence/absence analyses, though that assumption may not hold. A later analysis reported that several top co-occurrence clusters appeared linked to parvovirus B19, influenza, CMV and Epstein-Barr virus.

Receptors were amplified or captured by the immunoSEQ multiplex PCR assay. For the multiplex PCR, a mixture combining 60 forward primers for TCR Vbeta segments and 13 reverse primers for TCR Jbeta segments was used. The CDR3 region of rearranged TCR beta genes was amplified from genomic DNA with a multiplex PCR assay. On the Illumina HiSeq System, the amplified TCR beta libraries were sequenced as 87-base-pair reads. The study's own analysis went as follows. A later analysis tallied roughly 80 million unique TCR beta chains across the 666 repertoires, and around 12 million of those chains were shared by two or more donors. A nearest-neighbor algorithm error-corrected the raw reads and collapsed the reads into unique sequences, merging closely related sequences to remove PCR and sequencing errors. To assign V, D and J gene segments, CDR3 sequences were aligned to IMGT reference sequences. For a sequence to be retained, a match of at least six nucleotides to both a V gene segment and a J gene segment was required. A rearrangement counted as productive if the CDR3 had no stop codons and remained in frame with V and J, and every other rearrangement counted as non-productive. Following IMGT convention, CDR3 was defined as the stretch from the second conserved V-encoded cysteine to the conserved J-encoded phenylalanine. The earlier analysis of 587 of the donors excluded sequences that lacked an unambiguous match to a single V gene segment. An earlier analysis of 450 to 650 of the donors called V segments functional above 56.7% productive rearrangements and segregating when the between-donor standard deviation exceeded 5%. A statistical classification framework was developed to diagnose cytomegalovirus status using the catalog of TCR beta chain sequences. In a later analysis, TCR nucleotide sequences were compared against IMGT/GENE-DB human TR gene sequences so that V and J genes could be assigned. Using the TCRdist pipeline, a later analysis assigned CDR3 sequences along with most-parsimonious VDJ recombination scenarios. In a later analysis, each TCR beta chain was defined by its CDR3 amino acid sequence together with its V-gene family, and reads without a unique V-gene family were excluded. In a later analysis, 500 to 700 highly shared, low-generation-probability nucleotide sequences were removed to address suspected cross-contamination and a sequencing artifact. A later analysis calculated a clonal expansion index for each public chain from normalized within-repertoire ranks of inferred template counts. In a later analysis, generation probabilities were computed with a VDJ recombination model fitted to out-of-frame rearrangements, and the resulting probabilities were checked against IGoR. In a later analysis, TCR-TCR, TCR-HLA and TCR-CMV co-occurrence was scored with hypergeometric tests, and a repertoire-size bias correction was applied to TCR pairs. To estimate false discovery rates, a later analysis permuted the HLA or CMV assignments 20 times. In a later analysis, co-occurring TCRs were grouped with DBSCAN, and TCRdist sequence similarity was added when clustering was performed within HLA-allele-positive subsets. Co-occurrence clustering excluded repertoires with fewer than 30,000 or more than 120,000 public chains, plus five with anomalous nucleotide sharing. This immuneACCESS table, as held by TCRdb, lists in-frame sequences with V and J called but not all clones. Of the missing ones, under half trace to an unresolved V gene in checked studies; the others have no known cause. V and J calls and clone size are those listed in that table; D and trimming were worked out from the DNA. This sample comprises 130,000 or so clones, 74% of them detected only once. Roughly 4% of the sample rests with the top ten.

The cohort consisted of approximately 670 healthy bone marrow donors. At the time of sampling, all cohort members were nominally healthy, though unrecorded immune exposures were likely present. The donor was CMV seropositive and was included in the group of about 290 seropositive cohort members. Each donor provided a peripheral blood sample, and peripheral blood mononuclear cells were used for TCR beta sequencing. The Qiagen DNeasy Blood Extraction Kit was used to extract genomic DNA from the blood cell samples. This clonotype was obtained from a man aged 18 to 30 in good health and CMV-seropositive. Sequenced sample: PBMCs.

The base sequence is TGTGCCAGCACCAGGGGTGGTGGGGCCAACGTCCTGACTTTC. This is translated as CASTRGGGANVLTF. The rearranged chain carries TRBV25-1 and TRBJ2-6; possibly the D gene is TRBD1, per 6 matching bases. The germline V gene sets CDR1 to MGHDK and CDR2 to SYGVNS. Cut back by 7 bases and 3 bases, the V and J ends lie 10 bases apart. From its cysteine to its phenylalanine, the CDR3 spans 14 amino acids. Of the read, only the CDR3 DNA is kept; its 42 bases are in frame from base 1.